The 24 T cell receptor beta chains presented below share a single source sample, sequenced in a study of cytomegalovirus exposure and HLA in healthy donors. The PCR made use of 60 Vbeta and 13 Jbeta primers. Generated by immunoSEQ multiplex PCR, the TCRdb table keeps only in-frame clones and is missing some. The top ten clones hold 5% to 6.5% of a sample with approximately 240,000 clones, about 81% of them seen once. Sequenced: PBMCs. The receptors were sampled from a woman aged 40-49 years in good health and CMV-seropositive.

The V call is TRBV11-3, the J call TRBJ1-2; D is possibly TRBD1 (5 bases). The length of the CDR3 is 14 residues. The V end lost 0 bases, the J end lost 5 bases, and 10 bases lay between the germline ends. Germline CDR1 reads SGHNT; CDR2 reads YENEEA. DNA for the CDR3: TGTGCCAGCAGCTTAGACAGGGAAGGATATGGCTACACCTTC. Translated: CASSLDREGYGYTF. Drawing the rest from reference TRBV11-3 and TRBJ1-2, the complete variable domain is EAGVVQSPRYKIIEKKQPVAFWCNPISGHNTLYWYLQNLGQGPELLIRYENEEAVDDSQLPKDRFSAERLKGVDSTLKIQPAELGDSAVYLCASSLDREGYGYTFGSGTRLTVV.

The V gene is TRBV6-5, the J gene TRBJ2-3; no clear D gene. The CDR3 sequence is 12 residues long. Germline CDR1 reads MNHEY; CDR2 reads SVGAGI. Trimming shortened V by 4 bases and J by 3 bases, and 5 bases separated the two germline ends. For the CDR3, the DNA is TGTGCCAGCAGTTCCTTGACAGATACGCAGTATTTT. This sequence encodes CASSSLTDTQYF.

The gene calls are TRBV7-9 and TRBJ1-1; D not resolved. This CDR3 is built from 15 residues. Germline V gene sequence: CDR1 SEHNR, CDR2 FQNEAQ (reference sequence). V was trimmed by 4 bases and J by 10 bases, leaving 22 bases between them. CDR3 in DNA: TGTGCCAGCAGCTCTACCCGTGGGATCCTCGGAGGAGCTTTCTTT. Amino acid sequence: CASSSTRGILGGAFF.

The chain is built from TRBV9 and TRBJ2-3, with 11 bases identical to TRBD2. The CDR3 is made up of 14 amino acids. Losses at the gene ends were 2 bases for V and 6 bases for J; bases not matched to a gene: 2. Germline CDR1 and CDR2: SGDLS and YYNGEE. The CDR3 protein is CASSVSSGRDTQYF. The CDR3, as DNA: TGTGCCAGCAGCGTTTCTAGCGGGAGGGATACGCAGTATTTT.

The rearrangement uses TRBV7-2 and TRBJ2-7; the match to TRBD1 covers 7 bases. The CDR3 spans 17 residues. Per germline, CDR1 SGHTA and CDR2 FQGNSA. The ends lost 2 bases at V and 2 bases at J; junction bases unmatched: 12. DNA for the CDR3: TGTGCCAGCAGCTTAACGTCCGCCCGACAGGGACCCTACGAGCAGTACTTC. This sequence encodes CASSLTSARQGPYEQYF.

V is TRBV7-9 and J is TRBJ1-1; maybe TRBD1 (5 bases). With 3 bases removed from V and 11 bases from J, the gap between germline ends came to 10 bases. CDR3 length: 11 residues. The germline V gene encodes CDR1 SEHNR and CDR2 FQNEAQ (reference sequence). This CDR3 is CASSFAGGAFF. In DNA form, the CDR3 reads TGTGCCAGCAGCTTCGCGGGGGGGGCTTTCTTT.

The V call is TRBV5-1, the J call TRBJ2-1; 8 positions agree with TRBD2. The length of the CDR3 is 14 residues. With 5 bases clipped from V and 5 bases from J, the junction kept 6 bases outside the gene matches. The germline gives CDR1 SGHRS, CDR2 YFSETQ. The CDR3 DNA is TGCGCCAGCAGGGGCGGGGGGCCCGACAATGAGCAGTTCTTC. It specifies CASRGGGPDNEQFF.

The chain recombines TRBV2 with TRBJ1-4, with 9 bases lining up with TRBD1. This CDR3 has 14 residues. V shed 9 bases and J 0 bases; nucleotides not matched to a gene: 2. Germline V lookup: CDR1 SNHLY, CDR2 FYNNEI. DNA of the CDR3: TGTGCCAGTAACAGGGGGCCAACTAATGAAAAACTGTTTTTT. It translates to CASNRGPTNEKLFF.

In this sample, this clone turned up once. The CDR3 sequence is CASSQAGQGYNEQFF. CDR3 nucleotide sequence: TGCGCCAGCAGCCAAGCGGGACAGGGCTACAATGAGCAGTTCTTC. The chain employs TRBV4-1 and TRBJ2-1, with TRBD1 matching over 9 bases. From germline, CDR1 is MGHRA and CDR2 YSYEKL. The CDR3 sequence is 15 residues long. The V and J ends lost 1 base and 3 bases, in that order; junction bases with no gene match: 1.

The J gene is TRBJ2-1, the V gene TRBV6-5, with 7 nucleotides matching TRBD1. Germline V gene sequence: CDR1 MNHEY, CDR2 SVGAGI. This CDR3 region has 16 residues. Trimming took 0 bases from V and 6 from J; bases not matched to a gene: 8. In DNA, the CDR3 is TGTGCCAGCAGTTACTCGACGGGACAGTATTTCAATGAGCAGTTCTTC. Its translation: CASSYSTGQYFNEQFF.

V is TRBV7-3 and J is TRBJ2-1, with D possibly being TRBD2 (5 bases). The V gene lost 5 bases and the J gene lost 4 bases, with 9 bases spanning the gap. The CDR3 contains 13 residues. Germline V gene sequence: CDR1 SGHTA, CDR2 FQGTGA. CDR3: CASSPDYYNEQFF. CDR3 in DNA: TGTGCCAGCAGCCCCGACTATTACAATGAGCAGTTCTTC.

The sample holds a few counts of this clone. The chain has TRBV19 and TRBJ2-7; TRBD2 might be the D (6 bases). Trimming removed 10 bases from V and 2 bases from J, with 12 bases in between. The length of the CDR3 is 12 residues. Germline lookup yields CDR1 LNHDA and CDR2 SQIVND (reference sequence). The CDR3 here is CATRRGPYEQYF. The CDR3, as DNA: TGTGCCACCAGGCGGGGTCCCTACGAGCAGTACTTC.

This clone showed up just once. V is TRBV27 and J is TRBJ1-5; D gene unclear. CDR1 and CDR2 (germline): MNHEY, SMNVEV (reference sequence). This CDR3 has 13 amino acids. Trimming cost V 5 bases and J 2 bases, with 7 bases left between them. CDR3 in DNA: TGTGCCAGCAGTACCGGGGGCAATCAGCCCCAGCATTTT. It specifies CASSTGGNQPQHF.

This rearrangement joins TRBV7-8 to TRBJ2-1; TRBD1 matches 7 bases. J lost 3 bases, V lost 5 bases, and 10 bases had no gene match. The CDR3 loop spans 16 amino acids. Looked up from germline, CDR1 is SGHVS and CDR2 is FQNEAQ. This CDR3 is CASSTSGGIGYNEQFF. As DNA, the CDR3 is TGTGCCAGCAGCACCTCAGGGGGTATCGGCTACAATGAGCAGTTCTTC. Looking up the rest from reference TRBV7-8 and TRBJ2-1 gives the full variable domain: GAGVSQSPRYKVAKRGQDVALRCDPISGHVSLFWYQQALGQGPEFLTYFQNEAQLDKSGLPSDRFFAERPEGSVSTLKIQRTQQEDSAVYLCASSTSGGIGYNEQFFGPGTRLTVL.

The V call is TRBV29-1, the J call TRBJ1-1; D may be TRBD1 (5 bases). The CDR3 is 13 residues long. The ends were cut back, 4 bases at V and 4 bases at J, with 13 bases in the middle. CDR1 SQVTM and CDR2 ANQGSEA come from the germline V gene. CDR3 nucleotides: TGCAGCGTTGCAGGGTTAAGGGTCACTGAAGCTTTCTTT. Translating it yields CSVAGLRVTEAFF.

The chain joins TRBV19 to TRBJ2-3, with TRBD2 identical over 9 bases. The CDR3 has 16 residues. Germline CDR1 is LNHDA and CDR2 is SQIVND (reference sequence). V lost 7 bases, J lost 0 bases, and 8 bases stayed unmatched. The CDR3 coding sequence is TGTGCCAGTACCATTAGCGGGAGTTCTAGCACAGATACGCAGTATTTT. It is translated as CASTISGSSSTDTQYF.

CDR3 sequence: CASSSSGGLYNEQFF. For the CDR3, the DNA is TGTGCCAGCAGCAGTAGCGGGGGCCTGTACAATGAGCAGTTCTTC. The chain combines TRBV2 with TRBJ2-1; 9 bases fit TRBD2. Per germline, CDR1 SNHLY and CDR2 FYNNEI. The trim removed 6 bases at V and 4 bases at J, leaving 7 bases unmatched. CDR3 size: 15 residues.

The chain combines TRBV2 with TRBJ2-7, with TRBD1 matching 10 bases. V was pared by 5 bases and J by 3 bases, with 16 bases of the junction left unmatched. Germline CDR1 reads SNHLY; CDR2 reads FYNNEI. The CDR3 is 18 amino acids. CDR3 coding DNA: TGTGCCAGCAGTTATACGTCCCGGGACAGGGGAAAGTTCTACGAGCAGTACTTC. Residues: CASSYTSRDRGKFYEQYF.

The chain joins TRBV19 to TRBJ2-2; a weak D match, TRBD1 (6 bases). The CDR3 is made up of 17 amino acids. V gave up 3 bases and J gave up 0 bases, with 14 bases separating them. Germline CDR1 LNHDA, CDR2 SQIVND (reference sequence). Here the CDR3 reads CASSIPRGPPNTGELFF. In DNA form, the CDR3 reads TGTGCCAGTAGTATCCCCAGGGGCCCCCCGAACACCGGGGAGCTGTTTTTT.

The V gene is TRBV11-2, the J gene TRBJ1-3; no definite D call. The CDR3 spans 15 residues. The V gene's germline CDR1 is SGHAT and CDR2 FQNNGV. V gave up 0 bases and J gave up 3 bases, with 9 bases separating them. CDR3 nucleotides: TGTGCCAGCAGCTTAGATCAATACGGTGGAAACACCATATATTTT. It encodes CASSLDQYGGNTIYF.

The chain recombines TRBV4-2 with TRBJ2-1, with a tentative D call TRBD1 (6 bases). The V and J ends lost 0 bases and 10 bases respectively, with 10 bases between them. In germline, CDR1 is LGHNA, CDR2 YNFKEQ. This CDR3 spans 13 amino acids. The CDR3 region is CASSQDRGWEQFF. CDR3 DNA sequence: TGTGCCAGCAGCCAAGACAGGGGATGGGAGCAGTTCTTC.

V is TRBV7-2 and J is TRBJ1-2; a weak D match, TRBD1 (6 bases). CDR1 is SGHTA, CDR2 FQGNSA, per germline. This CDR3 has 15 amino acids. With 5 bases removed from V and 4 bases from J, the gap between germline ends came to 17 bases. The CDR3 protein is CASSRLGQIFYGYTF. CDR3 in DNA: TGTGCCAGCAGCCGCCTTGGACAGATTTTCTATGGCTACACCTTC.

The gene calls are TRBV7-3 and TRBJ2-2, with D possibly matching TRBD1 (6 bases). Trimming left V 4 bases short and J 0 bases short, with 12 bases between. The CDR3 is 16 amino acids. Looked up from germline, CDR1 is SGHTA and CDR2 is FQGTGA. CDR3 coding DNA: TGTGCCAGCAGCTCCCGAGGGGGAGCGAACACCGGGGAGCTGTTTTTT. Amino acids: CASSSRGGANTGELFF.

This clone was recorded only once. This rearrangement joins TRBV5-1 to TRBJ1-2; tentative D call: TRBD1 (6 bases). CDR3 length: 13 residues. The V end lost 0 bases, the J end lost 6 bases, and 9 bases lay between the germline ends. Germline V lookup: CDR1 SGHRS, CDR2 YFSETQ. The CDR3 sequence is CASSLGGGDGYTF. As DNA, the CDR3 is TGCGCCAGCAGCTTGGGCGGGGGCGATGGCTACACCTTC.